The sequence of this T cell receptor (beta chain) was determined in a study of cytomegalovirus exposure and HLA in healthy donors (dated by TCRdb to about 2017). Some background on the complete study: An earlier analysis of approximately 590 of the donors reported approximately 270 Gb of sequence data and more than 90 million unique TCR beta sequences from 150 million to 200 million T cells. The study aimed to test whether signatures of past pathogen exposure could be identified by cataloging public T cell receptors. Of the roughly 400 genotyped donors, 65% to 90% were placed in the genetic ancestry cluster associated with self-reported Caucasian donors. Class I and class II HLA loci were covered by the typing at four-digit resolution. An earlier analysis of 500 to 750 of the donors applied high-throughput TCR beta sequencing to assess whether each TCR beta V gene segment acted as functional or pseudogenic. On average, about 200,000 unique TCR beta nucleotide sequences were sequenced per donor among 300 to 500 genotyped donors of the cohort, with 15% to 20% of those sequences being non-productive. A later analysis re-analyzed previously published TCR beta repertoires from 650 to 800 donors and added high-resolution HLA genotyping to study TCR occurrence patterns. In addition to the first cohort of 666 subjects, a separate validation cohort of 120 different subjects was used. A later genetic analysis took genome-wide SNP genotypes for about three fifths of the 666 donors and used that subset as a discovery cohort. Rather than using new phenotypic data, the later analysis identified candidate immune exposures from TCR beta sequences and from how often those sequences occurred across donors. Four to six DR-DQ haplotypes were handled as single units for association and clustering, since linkage in the cohort was strong. An early release that covered fewer than 750 HLA-typed donors contained approximately 300 gigabases of sequencing data and tens of millions of unique TCR sequences. Donor age, sex, ethnicity and CMV serostatus were compiled together with the repertoire data. The number of donors typed differed by locus, with 629-630 for A, B, C, DRB1 and DQB1, roughly 550 for DQA1, 600 to 610 for DPA1, and some 440 for DPB1. High-throughput TCR immunosequencing, statistical association of individual TCRs with disease status, and machine learning were combined to predict cytomegalovirus infection status. Every repertoire in the discovery cohort had been generated on one and the same sequencing platform. The study used immunosequencing to profile the T cell repertoires of some 600 subjects and linked those repertoires to cytomegalovirus serostatus.

In total, 630 or so healthy bone marrow donors made up the cohort. At the time of sampling, all cohort members were nominally healthy, though unrecorded immune exposures were likely present. The donor was CMV seropositive and was included in the group of 250 to 350 seropositive cohort members. A peripheral blood sample was collected from each donor, and TCR beta sequencing was performed on peripheral blood mononuclear cells. The Qiagen DNeasy Blood Extraction Kit was used to extract genomic DNA from the blood cell samples. The germline V gene (reference sequence) yields LNHDA for CDR1 and SQIVND for CDR2. Including cysteine and phenylalanine, the CDR3 has 14 amino acids. Only the CDR3 portion is preserved as DNA: 42 bases, with reading frame beginning at the first base. Deletion took 7 bases off V and 6 bases off J, with a span of 19 bases between the germline ends. Study-wide findings and limitations: The classifier was reported to diagnose cytomegalovirus status with high specificity and sensitivity in both the original cohort and the validation cohort. Assigning TCR associations to individual alleles was difficult when HLA alleles, especially DR and DQ, strongly co-occurred. According to a later analysis, TCR association rates differed among HLA loci, with DRB1 alleles showing the most associated TCRs and HLA-C alleles showing the fewest. A later analysis associated 15,000 to 20,000 TCR beta sequences with specific HLA alleles at a false discovery rate of 0.05. A further reported finding was that TCR beta sequences accurately predicted the HLA-A and HLA-B alleles for most subjects in the first cohort. Because HLA typing was unavailable for some donors at each locus, only the typed subset was used in association tests. The sequencing pipeline was judged likely to have produced a cluster of highly shared sequence variants as a technical artifact. Around 16 rarely observed V segments, including chromosome 9 orphons, were excluded from the earlier analysis of some 590 of the donors because counts were too low. A later analysis found that HLA-associated TCR beta chains were more clonally expanded and had lower generation probabilities than equally common non-associated chains. According to a later analysis, parvovirus B19, influenza, CMV and Epstein-Barr virus appeared linked to several top co-occurrence clusters. Three of the identified cytomegalovirus-associated TCR beta chains were confirmed in vitro to be specific for cytomegalovirus antigens. A total of around 150 TCR beta chains were listed by the study as associated with cytomegalovirus. Most TCR sequences were seen in very few donors, while some public TCRs were found in many individuals. A later genetic analysis reported fewer N-insertions in productive TCRs among donors in an Asian-associated ancestry cluster than the approximately 700-donor mean. In a later analysis, most CMV-associated TCR beta chains were found to appear HLA-restricted, with HLA associations seemingly driven largely by CMV exposure. For the cohort, immune exposure information was limited to CMV serostatus. An association between a missense DCLRE1C variant and V-gene and J-gene trimming of TCR beta chains was found in a later genetic analysis and replicated in an independent cohort. Correlated functional status among segregating V segments might reflect linkage disequilibrium, but an unknown experimental factor could not be ruled out. Sequencing depth was assumed to be roughly uniform across donors in the presence/absence analyses, though that assumption may not hold. It was suggested by the authors that the approach could potentially be generalized to other disease states and immunological phenotypes. This cohort had only TCR beta chains sequenced, and the lack of alpha or paired-chain data limited which features could be detected. In an earlier analysis of some 500 of the donors, most TCR beta V segments appeared in productive rearrangements about 87% or about 30% of the time, broadly matching IMGT annotations. The 87-base-pair reads could not distinguish some IMGT-functional V segments, including TRBV6-2 and TRBV6-3, so those segments were excluded.

Library preparation employed the immunoSEQ multiplex PCR assay. For the multiplex PCR, a mixture combining 60 forward primers for TCR Vbeta segments and 13 reverse primers for TCR Jbeta segments was used. The CDR3 region of rearranged TCR beta genes was amplified from genomic DNA with a multiplex PCR assay. On the Illumina HiSeq System, the amplified TCR beta libraries were sequenced as 87-base-pair reads. The study's own analysis went as follows. In a later analysis, 70 million to 95 million unique TCR beta chains were counted across the 666 repertoires, and around 11 million of these chains were shared by at least two donors. Raw reads were error-corrected and collapsed into unique sequences by a nearest-neighbor algorithm in which closely related sequences were merged to remove PCR and sequencing errors. V, D and J gene segments were assigned by aligning CDR3 sequences to IMGT reference sequences. For a sequence to be retained, at least a six-nucleotide match to both a V gene segment and a J gene segment was required. A rearrangement was called productive if the CDR3 had no stop codons and remained in frame with V and J, and every other rearrangement was called non-productive. CDR3 was defined by IMGT convention, running from the second conserved V-encoded cysteine to the conserved J-encoded phenylalanine. In an earlier analysis of roughly 580 of the donors, sequences lacking an unambiguous match to a single V gene segment were excluded. In an earlier analysis of 500 to 750 of the donors, V segments were called functional above 56.7% productive rearrangements and were called segregating when the between-donor standard deviation exceeded 5%. A statistical classification framework was built to diagnose cytomegalovirus status from the catalog of TCR beta chain sequences. A later analysis assigned V and J genes by comparing TCR nucleotide sequences with IMGT/GENE-DB human TR gene sequences. The TCRdist pipeline was used in a later analysis to assign CDR3 sequences and most-parsimonious VDJ recombination scenarios. In a later analysis, each TCR beta chain was defined by its CDR3 amino acid sequence together with its V-gene family, and reads lacking a unique V-gene family were excluded. To address suspected cross-contamination and a sequencing artifact, a later analysis removed some 620 highly shared, low-generation-probability nucleotide sequences. In a later analysis, a clonal expansion index was calculated for each public chain from normalized within-repertoire ranks of inferred template counts. Generation probabilities in a later analysis came from a VDJ recombination model fitted to out-of-frame rearrangements, and those results were checked against IGoR. A later analysis scored TCR-TCR, TCR-HLA and TCR-CMV co-occurrence with hypergeometric tests, applying a repertoire-size bias correction to TCR pairs. False discovery rates were estimated in a later analysis by permuting HLA or CMV assignments 20 times. A later analysis grouped co-occurring TCRs with DBSCAN, adding TCRdist sequence similarity when clustering within HLA-allele-positive subsets. Repertoires with fewer than 30,000 or more than 120,000 public chains, plus five repertoires with anomalous nucleotide sharing, were excluded from co-occurrence clustering. TCRdb's version of the immuneACCESS table is confined to in-frame rearrangements and falls short of the full clone set. An unresolved V gene accounts for under half of the shortfall where checked; the remainder is of unknown origin. V and J calls and clone size come straight from that table; D and trimming were deduced from the DNA. The sample includes 81,000 or so clones, with around 80% observed a single time. The ten biggest clones cover approximately 3% of the sample.

This clone has only one observation. The antigen this receptor binds is unknown. The sample holds no much larger clone one base away, and base qualities are not on file. This clonotype originated in a middle-aged man in good health and CMV-seropositive. Sequencing used PBMCs. The sequence links TRBV19 to TRBJ2-7; there is no confident call for the D gene. The CDR3 protein sequence reads: CASTLEASLSEQYF. DNA sequence: TGTGCCAGTACCCTCGAGGCCTCCCTTTCCGAGCAGTACTTC.